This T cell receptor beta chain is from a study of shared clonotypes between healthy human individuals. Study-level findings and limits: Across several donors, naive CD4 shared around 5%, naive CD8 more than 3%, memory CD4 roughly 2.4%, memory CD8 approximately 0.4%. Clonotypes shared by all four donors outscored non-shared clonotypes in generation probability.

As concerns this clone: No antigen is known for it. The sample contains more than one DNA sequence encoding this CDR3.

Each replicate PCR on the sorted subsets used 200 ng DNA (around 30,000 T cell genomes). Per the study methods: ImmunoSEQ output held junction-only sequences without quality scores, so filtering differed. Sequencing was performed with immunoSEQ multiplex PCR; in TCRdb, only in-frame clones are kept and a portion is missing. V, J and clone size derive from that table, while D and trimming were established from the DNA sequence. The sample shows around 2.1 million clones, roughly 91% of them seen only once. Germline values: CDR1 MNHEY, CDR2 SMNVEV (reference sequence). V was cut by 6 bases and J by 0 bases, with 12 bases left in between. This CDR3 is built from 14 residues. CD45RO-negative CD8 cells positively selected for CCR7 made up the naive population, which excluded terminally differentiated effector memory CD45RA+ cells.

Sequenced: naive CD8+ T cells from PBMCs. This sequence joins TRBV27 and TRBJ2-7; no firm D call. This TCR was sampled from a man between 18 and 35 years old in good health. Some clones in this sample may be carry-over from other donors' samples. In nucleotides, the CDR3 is TGTGCCAGCAGCTACCGAGGTCCCTCCTACGAGCAGTACTTC. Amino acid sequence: CASSYRGPSYEQYF.